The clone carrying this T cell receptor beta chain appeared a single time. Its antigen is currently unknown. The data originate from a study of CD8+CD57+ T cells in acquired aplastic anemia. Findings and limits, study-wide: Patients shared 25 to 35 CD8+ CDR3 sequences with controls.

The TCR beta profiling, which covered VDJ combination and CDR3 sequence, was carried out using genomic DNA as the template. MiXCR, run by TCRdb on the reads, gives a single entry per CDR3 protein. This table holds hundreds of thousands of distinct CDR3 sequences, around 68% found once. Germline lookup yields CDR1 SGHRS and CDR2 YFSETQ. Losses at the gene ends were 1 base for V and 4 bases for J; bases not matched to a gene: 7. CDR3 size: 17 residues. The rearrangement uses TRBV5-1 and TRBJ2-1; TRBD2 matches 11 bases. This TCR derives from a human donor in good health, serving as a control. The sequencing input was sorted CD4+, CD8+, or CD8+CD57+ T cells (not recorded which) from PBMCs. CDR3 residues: CASSLTPGLADYNEQFF. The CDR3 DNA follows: TGCGCCAGCAGCTTGACGCCGGGACTAGCGGATTACAATGAGCAGTTCTTC.